This passage covers 8 T cell receptor beta chains from one sample sequenced in a study of T cells expressing NK-cell markers. No DNA is given; TCRdb re-called the 5' RACE reads and lists each CDR3 protein once. Its listing shows about 260,000 distinct CDR3 sequences. The sequenced sample consisted of blood T cells: a sorted CD56 or NKG2C T cell subset, CD4+ or CD8+ T cells, or bulk PBMC T cells (not recorded which). These TCRs come from a woman aged 18 to 75 in good health.

The chain carries TRBV5-1 and TRBJ2-5. CDR3 length: 13 amino acids. The V gene's germline CDR1 is SGHRS and CDR2 YFSETQ. This CDR3 reads CASSFSFWETQYF.

This rearrangement joins TRBV7-2 to TRBJ2-1. Germline-derived CDR1 and CDR2 are SGHTA and FQGNSA. The CDR3 has 15 residues. The CDR3 region is CASSLSGVPYNEQFF.

CDR3 region: CSVLAGARGYEQYF. The chain carries TRBV29-1 and TRBJ2-7; checking the TCRdb D call of TRBD2 is not possible without DNA. The CDR3 consists of 14 residues. Per germline, CDR1 SQVTM and CDR2 ANQGSEA.

V gene TRBV14 combines with J gene TRBJ2-3; absent DNA, TCRdb's TRBD2 call cannot be checked. In germline, CDR1 is SGHDN, CDR2 FVKESK. CDR3 length: 16 residues. The CDR3 loop reads CASSQAVGGSLNTQYF.

This chain joins TRBV10-3 and TRBJ2-7. There are 13 residues in the CDR3. CDR1 and CDR2 (germline): ENHRY, SYGVKD. CDR3 amino acids: CAISGRNSDEQYF.

The rearrangement links TRBV28 to TRBJ2-1; as DNA is missing, the TRBD2 call by TCRdb cannot be tested. CDR3 size: 13 residues. CDR1 and CDR2 (germline): MDHEN, SYDVKM. The CDR3 protein is CASSLSPSNEQFF.

The chain combines TRBV14 with TRBJ1-2. The CDR3 sequence is 12 residues long. The germline V gene encodes CDR1 SGHDN and CDR2 FVKESK. CDR3 in amino acids: CASSRARYGYTF.

The chain uses TRBV5-1 and TRBJ1-6; TCRdb reports TRBD1, a call that lacks DNA to check it against. CDR1 and CDR2 (germline): SGHRS, YFSETQ. CDR3 length: 15 residues. The CDR3 loop reads CASSLGAPGGSPLHF.